One sample yielded the 20 T cell receptor beta chains listed below, sequenced in a study of patients and donors after allogeneic stem cell transplantation (dated by TCRdb to the early 2020s). The method behind the library was RT-PCR. The instrument was a NextSeq 550. TCRdb itself trimmed the public reads at Q25 with fastp, ran MiXCR and retained productive beta chains. Rows are combined by CDR3 protein, so each entry shows the most common genes and DNA. Present in this sample are 920,000 or so distinct CDR3 sequences, more than 15% of which were seen just once. 5% to 7.5% of the sample is in the top ten clones. The material sequenced was blood, either unsorted or a sorted T cell fraction (not recorded which). These receptors all stem from a human donor who was either an allogeneic HSCT recipient or a stem cell or donor lymphocyte infusion donor (not recorded which). It is not recorded whose cells these are; they may come from a transplant donor.

Points on this clonotype: One end of the junction is discordant with germline, which a read error may explain. The CDR3 nucleotides read TGTGCCAGCAGTTATAGGACGGTTCGATTGAACTTC. Its protein product is CASSYRTVRLNF. V usage is TRBV2 and J usage is TRBJ2-5; D not resolved. Germline CDR1 is SNHLY and CDR2 is FYNNEI. The CDR3 runs to 12 residues.

This clonotype was found a few times. The chain has TRBV7-9 and TRBJ1-1; D gene uncertain. The V gene lost 1 base and the J gene lost 3 bases, with 6 bases spanning the gap. This CDR3 comprises 13 residues. In germline, CDR1 is SEHNR, CDR2 FQNEAQ (reference sequence). CDR3 nucleotide sequence: TGTGCCAGCAGCTTAGTAGGGCACACTGAAGCTTTCTTT. Amino acids: CASSLVGHTEAFF.

This clonotype was counted only a few times. The chain is built from TRBV12-3 or TRBV12-4 and TRBJ2-2; D is possibly TRBD1 (6 bases). The germline V and J ends were trimmed by 6 bases and 7 bases, with 15 bases remaining between them. The CDR3 consists of 14 residues. CDR3 residues: CASSAGTRGGELFF. Here the CDR3 DNA reads TGTGCCAGCAGCGCCGGGACCAGGGGCGGGGAGCTGTTTTTT.

CDR3 residues: CATSDLRQGSYNEQFF. In DNA form, the CDR3 reads TGTGCCACCAGTGATTTGAGGCAGGGATCTTACAATGAGCAGTTCTTC. The chain carries TRBV24-1 and TRBJ2-1; tentative D call: TRBD1 (5 bases). There are 16 residues in the CDR3. Germline V gives CDR1 KGHDR, CDR2 SFDVKD. V was trimmed by 0 bases and J by 4 bases, leaving 12 bases between them.

The chain couples TRBV20-1 to TRBJ2-7; tentatively, D is TRBD2 (5 bases). The V gene lost 4 bases and the J gene lost 3 bases, with 10 bases spanning the gap. CDR3 size: 12 residues. Germline values: CDR1 DFQATT, CDR2 SNEGSKA (reference sequence). In DNA form, the CDR3 reads TGCAGTGCTATGGGTGACTACTACGAGCAGTACTTC. Its protein is CSAMGDYYEQYF.

This clonotype turned up a few times. V and J are TRBV6-2 or TRBV6-3 and TRBJ2-5; D possibly corresponds to TRBD1 (6 bases). This CDR3 comprises 15 residues. V gave up 4 bases and J gave up 2 bases, with 14 bases separating them. Germline V gene sequence: CDR1 MNHEY, CDR2 SVGEGT. The CDR3, as DNA: TGTGCCAGCAGTTTGGGTAGGGGGTCACAAGAGACCCAGTACTTC. It is translated as CASSLGRGSQETQYF.

This clonotype was seen only once. CDR3 coding DNA: TGCGCCAGCAGCCAAGATGCTGATGGCACCATATATTTT. This gives the protein CASSQDADGTIYF. This rearrangement joins TRBV4-3 to TRBJ1-3; D is unclear. CDR3 size: 13 residues. The germline gives CDR1 LGHNA, CDR2 YSLEER. Trimming took 0 bases from V and 9 from J, leaving 9 bases between them.

This clonotype appeared a few times. The chain is built from TRBV5-6 and TRBJ2-2; tentatively, D is TRBD2 (5 bases). The CDR3 runs 14 residues. Germline V gene data show CDR1 as SGHDT and CDR2 as YYEEEE. The germline V and J ends were trimmed by 0 bases and 6 bases, with 9 bases remaining between them. CDR3 bases: TGTGCCAGCAGCTTGGCGGGGATCCCCGGGGAGCTGTTTTTT. Translating gives CASSLAGIPGELFF.

This sequence joins TRBV19 and TRBJ2-5; 8 positions match TRBD1. The ends lost 9 bases at V and 4 bases at J; junction bases unmatched: 13. This CDR3 region has 15 residues. Germline V CDR1 and CDR2: LNHDA, SQIVND (reference sequence). CDR3 amino acids: CASSTRTGMRETQYF. DNA of the CDR3: TGTGCCAGCTCGACCCGGACAGGGATGAGAGAGACCCAGTACTTC.

The rearrangement joins TRBV18 to TRBJ1-1; unclear D gene. Trimming stripped 6 bases from V and 5 bases from J, with 19 bases between. The V gene's germline CDR1 is KGHSH and CDR2 LQKENI. The length of the CDR3 is 15 residues. The CDR3 DNA sequence: TGTGCCAGCTCCATGTTGTCCAGTACTGGGACTGAAGCTTTCTTT. Its translation is CASSMLSSTGTEAFF.

Many counts were recorded for this clonotype. The genes are TRBV29-1 and TRBJ1-1; no reliable D call. Between the trimmed V and J ends, which lost 4 bases and 6 bases, there was a span of 9 bases. CDR1 is SQVTM and CDR2 is ANQGSEA in the germline V gene. The CDR3 is 11 residues long. The CDR3 protein is CSVAVSAEAFF. For the CDR3, the DNA is TGCAGCGTTGCGGTTAGCGCTGAAGCTTTCTTT. The full variable domain, in which reference TRBV29-1 and TRBJ1-1 provide the parts outside the CDR3, is SAVISQKPSRDICQRGTSLTIQCQVDSQVTMMFWYRQQPGQSLTLIATANQGSEATYESGFVIDKFPISRPNLTFSTLTVSNMSPEDSSIYLCSVAVSAEAFFGQGTRLTVV.

This clonotype appeared a few times. The chain uses TRBV11-3 and TRBJ2-3; D may match TRBD1 or TRBD2 (5 bases each). Germline V gene lookup returns CDR1 SGHNT and CDR2 YENEEA. Trimming took 5 bases from V and 4 from J, leaving 10 bases between them. CDR3 length: 13 amino acids. The CDR3, as DNA: TGTGCCAGCAGCCCGGGACCCTCAGATACGCAGTATTTT. It is translated as CASSPGPSDTQYF.

The V and J genes are TRBV15 and TRBJ1-5; D is uncertain. CDR1 and CDR2 (germline): LNHNV, YYDKDF (reference sequence). V was clipped by 0 bases and J by 1 base, with 10 bases between them. CDR3 length: 16 amino acids. The CDR3 loop is CATSRDIGESNQPQHF. DNA for the CDR3: TGTGCCACCAGCAGAGATATTGGGGAAAGCAATCAGCCCCAGCATTTT.

The V gene is TRBV7-2, the J gene TRBJ2-3; possible D gene TRBD2, 6 bases. The CDR3 is 17 residues long. CDR1 and CDR2 from the germline V gene are SGHTA and FQGNSA. Trimming pared 4 bases from V and 1 base from J, leaving 18 bases between. CDR3 in amino acids: CASSSPGGSTGTDTQYF. CDR3 bases: TGTGCCAGCAGCTCCCCCGGGGGTTCTACCGGCACAGATACGCAGTATTTT.

The sample holds a few counts of this clonotype. The chain uses TRBV6-1 and TRBJ2-7; TRBD1 is a possible D gene (7 bases). CDR1 and CDR2 (germline): MNHNS, SASEGT. The CDR3 runs to 14 residues. V lost 6 bases, J lost 5 bases, and 17 bases lay in between. The CDR3 sequence: CASSPTGRMNEQYF. The CDR3 DNA reads as TGTGCCAGCAGCCCGACAGGGAGGATGAACGAGCAGTACTTC.

This chain uses TRBV7-8 with TRBJ2-6; 7 bases fit TRBD1. Per germline, CDR1 SGHVS and CDR2 FQNEAQ. The CDR3 consists of 17 residues. J was trimmed by 1 base and V by 5 bases; bases with no gene match: 8. The CDR3 DNA is TGTGCCAGCAGCGACGACAGGGTCGGGTCTGGGGCCAACGTCCTGACTTTC. This sequence encodes CASSDDRVGSGANVLTF.

This rearrangement joins TRBV9 to TRBJ2-2; the match to TRBD1 covers 10 bases. After removal of 0 bases from V and 5 bases from J, the junction contained 4 bases not matched to a gene. The germline gives CDR1 SGDLS, CDR2 YYNGEE. The CDR3 loop spans 16 amino acids. This chain's CDR3 is CASSVEDRGETGELFF. The CDR3 bases are TGTGCCAGCAGCGTAGAGGACAGGGGGGAGACCGGGGAGCTGTTTTTT.

This clonotype has a handful of counts. V is TRBV20-1 and J is TRBJ2-1, with D possibly being TRBD2 (5 bases). Germline CDR1 DFQATT, CDR2 SNEGSKA (reference sequence). V gave up 6 bases and J gave up 4 bases, with 16 bases separating them. The CDR3 loop spans 14 amino acids. CDR3 region: CSAPVAGAYNEQFF. The CDR3 coding sequence is TGCAGTGCCCCGGTGGCGGGCGCTTACAATGAGCAGTTCTTC.

V is TRBV30 and J is TRBJ2-1; no reliable D call. V lost 3 bases, J lost 9 bases, and 12 bases lay in between. The CDR3 is made up of 12 amino acids. Germline V gene lookup returns CDR1 GTSNPN and CDR2 SVGIG (reference sequence). The CDR3 is CAWSIKTFEQFF. The CDR3 DNA reads TGTGCCTGGAGCATTAAGACGTTTGAGCAGTTCTTC.

A few counts support this clonotype. The chain carries TRBV7-3 and TRBJ2-5, with 9 bases matching TRBD2. Per the germline V gene, CDR1 is SGHTA and CDR2 is FQGTGA. The CDR3 is made up of 16 amino acids. J lost 7 bases, V lost 3 bases, and 12 bases had no gene match. The DNA for the CDR3 is TGTGCCAGCAGCTTCGAAGGACTAGCGCCTGGGGGGACCCAGTACTTC. It translates to CASSFEGLAPGGTQYF.